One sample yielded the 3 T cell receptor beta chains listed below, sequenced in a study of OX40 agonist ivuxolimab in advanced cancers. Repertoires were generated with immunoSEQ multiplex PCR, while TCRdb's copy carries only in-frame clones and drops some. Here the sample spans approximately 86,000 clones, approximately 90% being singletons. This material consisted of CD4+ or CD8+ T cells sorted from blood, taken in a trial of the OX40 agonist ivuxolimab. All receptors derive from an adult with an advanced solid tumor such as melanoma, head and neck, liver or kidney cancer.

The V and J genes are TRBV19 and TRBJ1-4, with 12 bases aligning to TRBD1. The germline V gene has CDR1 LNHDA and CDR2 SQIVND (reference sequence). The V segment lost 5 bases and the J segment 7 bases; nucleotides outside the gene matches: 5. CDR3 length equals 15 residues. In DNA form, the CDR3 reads TGTGCCAGTAGTGGGGACAGGGGGCAAGGTGAAAAACTGTTTTTT. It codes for CASSGDRGQGEKLFF.

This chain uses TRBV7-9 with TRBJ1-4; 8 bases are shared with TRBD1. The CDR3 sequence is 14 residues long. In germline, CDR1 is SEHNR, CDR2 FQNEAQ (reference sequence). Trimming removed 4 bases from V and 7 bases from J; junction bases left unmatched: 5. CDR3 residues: CASSSGQGREKLFF. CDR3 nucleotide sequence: TGTGCCAGCAGCTCTGGACAGGGCCGTGAAAAACTGTTTTTT.

CDR3 DNA sequence: TGTGCCAGCATCATGCCGGGCACAGATACGCAGTATTTT. This translates into CASIMPGTDTQYF. The V gene is TRBV6-6, the J gene TRBJ2-3; no clear D. V was clipped by 7 bases and J by 1 base, with 9 bases between them. CDR3 length: 13 amino acids. Germline V gene lookup returns CDR1 MNHNY and CDR2 SVGAGI (reference sequence).